This T cell receptor beta chain was recovered during a study of immune characteristics of hereditary and idiopathic chronic pancreatitis. As for the study more broadly: Local immune cells and TCRbeta repertoires in the pancreas were profiled in this study for hereditary and idiopathic chronic pancreatitis, with control organ donor pancreases used for comparison. TCRbeta sequencing included a few control pancreases, fewer than 10 pancreases with hereditary chronic pancreatitis and roughly six pancreases with idiopathic chronic pancreatitis. The gDNA-based approach was selected because the approach required minimal in vitro experimental manipulation of T cells infiltrating the pancreas.

Study-wide findings and limitations: Chronic pancreatitis caused by alcohol use was excluded from the study. Compared with controls, both chronic pancreatitis groups had significantly higher TCRbeta repertoire diversity and lower clonality. Among approximately 12 chronic pancreatitis patients, the number of productive TCR rearrangements showed a positive correlation with disease severity scores. Because patient tissue could be obtained only at the time of TPIAT, immune findings may have been influenced by differences in disease duration. Differences in Vbeta-Jbeta gene family usage, including TRBV10, TRBV19, TRBV23 and TRBV5, were found between hereditary and idiopathic chronic pancreatitis.

The library was obtained by the immunoSEQ multiplex PCR assay. The TCRbeta CDR3 region and neighboring sequences were amplified from pancreatic genomic DNA and then sequenced. From the authors' description of their analysis: Repertoire diversity was measured as a mean normalized Shannon-Wiener index, alongside productive clonality and productive rearrangement counts. Control and chronic pancreatitis repertoire metrics were compared with the nonparametric Mann-Whitney U test. CDR3beta sequences with identical amino acid composition and length across subjects were defined as shared clonotypes. As stored in TCRdb, this immuneACCESS dataset retains in-frame rearrangements with V and J assigned. A fraction of the clones does not appear; measured against another copy, unresolved V genes explain less than half of the discrepancy, and the remainder lacks a known reason. V and J calls and clone size are as listed in that table; D and trimming were resolved from the DNA. In this sample the table shows about 14,000 clones, less than 85% of which occur a single time. The ten largest make up more than 13% of the sample.

Chronic pancreatitis pancreas tissue was obtained from patients undergoing total pancreatectomy with islet autotransplantation (TPIAT). None of the chronic pancreatitis patients included in the study had a known history of diabetes. For TCRbeta sequencing, genomic DNA was pulled straight from bulk pancreas tissue, skipping any T cell sorting. At two US centers, pancreas tissues from patients and organ donors were collected on a consecutive basis. This clone was detected a few times. The antigen it recognizes is unknown. No base-level quality is on record; no much larger clone is a single base apart. Based on the germline V gene (reference sequence), the CDR1 and CDR2 sequences are MNHEY and SMNVEV. V is reduced by 2 bases and J by 8 bases, leaving a spacing of 18 bases between them. The CDR3 sequence holds 15 residues, the cysteine and phenylalanine included. Only CDR3 DNA is held: 45 bases, read in frame from base 1.

The rearrangement combines TRBV27 with TRBJ1-2, and possibly TRBD1, on 5 matching bases. The specimen was pancreas tissue with hereditary chronic pancreatitis. The TCR originated in a human donor with chronic pancreatitis. The CDR3 corresponds to CASSLGDPGTRGYTF. The DNA sequence is given as TGTGCCAGCAGTTTAGGGGACCCTGGAACCCGGGGCTACACCTTC.